One sample yielded the 13 T cell receptor beta chains listed below, sequenced in a study of T cell clusters in autoimmune cytopenias. Roughly 38,000 genome equivalents of blood DNA were amplified for TRB. Multiplex touch-down PCR amplified TRB using TRB-A and TRB-B pools in one tube. Each CDR3 protein gets one entry in TCRdb, which reprocessed the multiplex PCR reads and gives no DNA. The sample's table shows around 15,000 distinct CDR3 sequences. The sequencing input was peripheral blood. The origin of the receptors is a human donor with an autoimmune cytopenia or autoimmune hepatitis (not recorded which).

The chain links TRBV6-1 to TRBJ1-6; TCRdb's assignment of TRBD1 cannot be checked, as there is no DNA. CDR3 size: 13 residues. Germline CDR1 is MNHNS and CDR2 is SASEGT. CDR3 sequence reads: CASSRDTNSPLHF.

Judged by frequency, this clonotype is medium-sized (0.01 to 0.1%). The chain joins TRBV6-5 to TRBJ1-6; TCRdb indicates TRBD1, and absent DNA this call remains unverified. The germline gives CDR1 MNHEY, CDR2 SVGAGI. CDR3 length: 14 amino acids. CDR3 amino acids: CATTPGRPNSPLHF.

By frequency, this clonotype is medium-sized. The rearrangement uses TRBV15 and TRBJ1-4; TCRdb gives TRBD1 as the D gene, but with no DNA this cannot be confirmed. This CDR3 contains 15 residues. Looked up from germline, CDR1 is LNHNV and CDR2 is YYDKDF (reference sequence). The CDR3 loop is CATSRDRGGEEKLFF.

V gene TRBV5-6 combines with J gene TRBJ2-7. Germline V gene lookup returns CDR1 SGHDT and CDR2 YYEEEE. The CDR3 runs 13 residues. CDR3 loop: CASSFGYSYEQYF.

This chain uses TRBV27 with TRBJ1-4. This CDR3 spans 14 amino acids. CDR1 MNHEY and CDR2 SMNVEV come from the germline V gene (reference sequence). CDR3: CASSFVGINEKLFF.

This chain connects TRBV6-5 to TRBJ1-2; the TCRdb call, TRBD1, lacks DNA for checking. Germline CDR1 and CDR2: MNHEY and SVGAGI. The length of the CDR3 is 14 residues. The CDR3 sequence is CASSSDRANYGYTF.

This clonotype is deemed medium-sized by its frequency. The rearrangement joins TRBV6-1 to TRBJ2-2; TCRdb proposes TRBD2, but this gene call is untestable without DNA. Germline V gene lookup returns CDR1 MNHNS and CDR2 SASEGT. The CDR3 consists of 15 residues. CDR3 sequence reads: CATGVGGTNTGELFF.

The V gene is TRBV30, the J gene TRBJ2-3. Germline CDR1 reads GTSNPN; CDR2 reads SVGIG (reference sequence). The CDR3 covers 16 residues. The CDR3 loop reads CAWSGFESEITDTQYF.

CDR3 sequence: CASSERRNYGYTF. This rearrangement joins TRBV6-5 to TRBJ1-2. CDR1 is MNHEY and CDR2 is SVGAGI in the germline V gene. There are 13 residues in the CDR3.

CDR3 sequence reads: CASSQNTEAFF. This chain uses TRBV11-2 with TRBJ1-1. The CDR3 runs 11 residues. The germline V gene encodes CDR1 SGHAT and CDR2 FQNNGV. The whole variable domain, filled in from reference TRBV11-2 and TRBJ1-1, reads EAGVAQSPRYKIIEKRQSVAFWCNPISGHATLYWYQQILGQGPKLLIQFQNNGVVDDSQLPKDRFSAERLKGVDSTLKIQPAKLEDSAVYLCASSQNTEAFFGQGTRLTVV.

The chain couples TRBV27 to TRBJ1-1. Germline CDR1 and CDR2: MNHEY and SMNVEV (reference sequence). The CDR3 is 13 residues long. CDR3 region: CASSLGREAEAFF.

V gene TRBV15 combines with J gene TRBJ2-1. The CDR3 contains 13 residues. The V gene's germline CDR1 is LNHNV and CDR2 YYDKDF (reference sequence). The CDR3 spells CAISDRIYNEQFF.

This clonotype is deemed medium-sized (0.01 to 0.1%) by its frequency. V gene TRBV27 combines with J gene TRBJ2-6; TCRdb reports TRBD1, a call that lacks DNA to check it against. The CDR3 contains 17 residues. Germline V lookup: CDR1 MNHEY, CDR2 SMNVEV (reference sequence). The CDR3 sequence is CASSLVVDRVGANVLTF.